The entry below gives a single T cell receptor beta chain sequence along with its context. Antigen unknown. This sample stems from a study of shared clonotypes between healthy human individuals. Study observations and caveats: Represented genetic and exposure-history diversity was restricted by having few donors.

The germline V gene encodes CDR1 MNHNS and CDR2 SASEGT. The CDR3 spans 16 residues. V dropped 2 bases and J dropped 3 bases, with 15 bases sitting between them. The study separated CD4+ cells into CD45RA+ naive and CD45RA-negative memory subsets. The method was immunoSEQ multiplex PCR; TCRdb's version includes in-frame clones alone and lacks a portion of them. The sample lists a few million clones, almost 96% occurring once. Sequenced sample: naive CD4+ T cells sorted from blood. Documented subset: CD45RA+ positively selected. V is TRBV6-1 and J is TRBJ2-3, with a possible D match to TRBD1 (5 bases). The origin of this receptor is a man younger than 35 in good health. Here the CDR3 DNA reads TGTGCCAGCAGTGAAATTGGAACAGGTTATACAGATACGCAGTATTTT. Protein product: CASSEIGTGYTDTQYF.